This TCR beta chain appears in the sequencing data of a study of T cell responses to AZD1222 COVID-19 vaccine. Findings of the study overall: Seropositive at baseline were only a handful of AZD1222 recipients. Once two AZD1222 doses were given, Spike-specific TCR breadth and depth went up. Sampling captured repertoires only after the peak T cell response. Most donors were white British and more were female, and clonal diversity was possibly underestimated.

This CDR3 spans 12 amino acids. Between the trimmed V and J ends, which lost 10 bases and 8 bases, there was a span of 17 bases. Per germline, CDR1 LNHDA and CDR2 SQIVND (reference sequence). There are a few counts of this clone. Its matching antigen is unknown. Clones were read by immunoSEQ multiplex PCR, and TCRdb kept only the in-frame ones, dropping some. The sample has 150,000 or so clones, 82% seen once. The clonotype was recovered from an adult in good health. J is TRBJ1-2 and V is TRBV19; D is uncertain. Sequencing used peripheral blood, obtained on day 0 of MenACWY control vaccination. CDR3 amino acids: CATSDGFWGYTF. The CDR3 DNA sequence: TGTGCCACCTCCGACGGCTTTTGGGGCTACACCTTC.